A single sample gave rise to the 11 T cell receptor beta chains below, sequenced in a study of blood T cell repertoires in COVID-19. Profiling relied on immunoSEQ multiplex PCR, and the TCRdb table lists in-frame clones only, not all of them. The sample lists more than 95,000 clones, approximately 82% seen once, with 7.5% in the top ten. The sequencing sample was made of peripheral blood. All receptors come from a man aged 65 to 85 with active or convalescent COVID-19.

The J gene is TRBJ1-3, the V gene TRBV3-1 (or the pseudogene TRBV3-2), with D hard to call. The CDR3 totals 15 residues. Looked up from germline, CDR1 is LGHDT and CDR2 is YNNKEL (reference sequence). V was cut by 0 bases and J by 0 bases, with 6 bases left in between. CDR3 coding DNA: TGTGCCAGCAGCCAAGAGAGAGTCTCTGGAAACACCATATATTTT. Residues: CASSQERVSGNTIYF.

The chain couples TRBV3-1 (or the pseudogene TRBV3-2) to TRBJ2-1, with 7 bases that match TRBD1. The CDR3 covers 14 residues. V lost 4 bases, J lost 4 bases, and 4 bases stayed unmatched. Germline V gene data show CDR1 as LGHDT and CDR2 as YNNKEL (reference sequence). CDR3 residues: CASSLRGQYNEQFF. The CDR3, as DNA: TGTGCCAGCAGCCTTAGGGGACAGTACAATGAGCAGTTCTTC.

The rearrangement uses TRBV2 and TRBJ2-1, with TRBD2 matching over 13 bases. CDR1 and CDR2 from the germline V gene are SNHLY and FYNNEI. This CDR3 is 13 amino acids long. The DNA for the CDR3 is TGTGGTAGCTCGGGACTAGCGGGAAGTGAGCAGTTCTTC. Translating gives CGSSGLAGSEQFF.

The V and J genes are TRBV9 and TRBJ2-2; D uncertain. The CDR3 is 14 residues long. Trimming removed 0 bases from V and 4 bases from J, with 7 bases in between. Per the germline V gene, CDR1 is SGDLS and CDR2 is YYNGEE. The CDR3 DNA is TGTGCCAGCAGCGTAGAAACGAGCACCGGGGAGCTGTTTTTT. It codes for CASSVETSTGELFF.

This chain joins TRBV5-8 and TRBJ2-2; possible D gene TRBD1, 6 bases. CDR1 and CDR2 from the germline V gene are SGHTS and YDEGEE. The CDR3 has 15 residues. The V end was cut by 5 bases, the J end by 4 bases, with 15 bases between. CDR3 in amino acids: CASRKPGHGTGELFF. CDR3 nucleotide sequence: TGTGCCAGCAGAAAACCGGGACATGGCACCGGGGAGCTGTTTTTT.

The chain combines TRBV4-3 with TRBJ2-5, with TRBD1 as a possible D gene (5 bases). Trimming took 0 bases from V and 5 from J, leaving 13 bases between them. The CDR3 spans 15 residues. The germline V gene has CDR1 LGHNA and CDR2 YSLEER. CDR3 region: CASSQDEGAAETQYF. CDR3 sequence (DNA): TGCGCCAGCAGCCAAGATGAAGGGGCGGCGGAGACCCAGTACTTC.

CDR3: CASRPGTGVYSPLHF. CDR3 bases: TGCGCCAGCAGGCCCGGGACAGGGGTCTATTCACCCCTCCACTTT. The chain joins TRBV10-2 to TRBJ1-6; 10 nucleotides match TRBD1. Trimming cost V 6 bases and J 8 bases; bases outside gene matches: 7. The CDR3 runs 15 residues. In germline, CDR1 is WSHSY, CDR2 SAAADI.

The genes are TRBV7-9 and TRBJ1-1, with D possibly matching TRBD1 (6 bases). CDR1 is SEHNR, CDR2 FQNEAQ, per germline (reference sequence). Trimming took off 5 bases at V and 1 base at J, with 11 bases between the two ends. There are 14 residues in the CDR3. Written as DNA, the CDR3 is TGTGCCAGCAGCCGATCAGGGGAGAACACTGAAGCTTTCTTT. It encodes CASSRSGENTEAFF. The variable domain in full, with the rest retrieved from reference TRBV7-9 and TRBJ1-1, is DTGVSQNPRHKITKRGQNVTFRCDPISEHNRLYWYRQTLGQGPEFLTYFQNEAQLEKSRLLSDRFSAERPKGSFSTLEIQRTEQGDSAMYLCASSRSGENTEAFFGQGTRLTVV.

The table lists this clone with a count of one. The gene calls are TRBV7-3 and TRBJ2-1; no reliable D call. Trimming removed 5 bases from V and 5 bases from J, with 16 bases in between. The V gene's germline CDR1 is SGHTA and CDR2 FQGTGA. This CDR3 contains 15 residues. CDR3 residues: CASSPGIGDHNEQFF. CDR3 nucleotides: TGTGCCAGCAGCCCAGGAATTGGCGACCACAATGAGCAGTTCTTC.

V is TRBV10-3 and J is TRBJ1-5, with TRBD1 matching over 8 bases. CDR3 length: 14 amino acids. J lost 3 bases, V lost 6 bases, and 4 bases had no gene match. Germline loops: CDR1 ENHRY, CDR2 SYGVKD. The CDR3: CAIRGQANNQPQHF. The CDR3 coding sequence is TGTGCCATCAGGGGACAGGCCAACAATCAGCCCCAGCATTTT.

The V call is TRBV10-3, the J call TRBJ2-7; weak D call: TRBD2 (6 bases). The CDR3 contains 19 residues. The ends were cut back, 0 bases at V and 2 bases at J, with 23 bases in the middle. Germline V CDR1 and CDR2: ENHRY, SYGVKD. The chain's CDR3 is CAISESPRRGASQTYEQYF. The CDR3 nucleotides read TGTGCCATCAGTGAGTCCCCCCGCCGCGGGGCATCCCAGACCTACGAGCAGTACTTC.